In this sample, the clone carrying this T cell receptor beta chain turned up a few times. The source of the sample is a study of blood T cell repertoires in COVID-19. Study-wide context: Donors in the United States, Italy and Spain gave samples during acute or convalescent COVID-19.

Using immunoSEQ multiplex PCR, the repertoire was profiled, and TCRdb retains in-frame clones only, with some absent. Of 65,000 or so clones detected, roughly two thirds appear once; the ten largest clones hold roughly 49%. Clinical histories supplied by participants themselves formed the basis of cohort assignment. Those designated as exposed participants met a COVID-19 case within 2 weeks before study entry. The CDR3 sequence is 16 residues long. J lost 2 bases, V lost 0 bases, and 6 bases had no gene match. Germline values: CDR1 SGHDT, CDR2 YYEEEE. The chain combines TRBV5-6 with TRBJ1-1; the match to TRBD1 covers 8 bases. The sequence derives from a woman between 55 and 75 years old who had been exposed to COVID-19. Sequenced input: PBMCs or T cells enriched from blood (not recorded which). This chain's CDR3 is CASSLGAGGENTEAFF. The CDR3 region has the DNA TGTGCCAGCAGCTTGGGTGCAGGGGGCGAAAACACTGAAGCTTTCTTT.